Below are 4 T cell receptor beta chains sequenced from a single sample in a study of cytomegalovirus exposure and HLA in healthy donors. The method was immunoSEQ multiplex PCR; TCRdb's version includes in-frame clones alone and lacks a portion of them. Of more than 75,000 clones detected, around 94% appear once; the ten largest clones hold roughly 0.65%. The sequencing input was PBMCs. These receptors were obtained from a young man in good health and CMV-seronegative.

The V and J genes are TRBV27 and TRBJ2-1; TRBD2 agrees at 14 bases. In germline, CDR1 is MNHEY, CDR2 SMNVEV (reference sequence). This CDR3 has 16 residues. The J segment lost 8 bases and the V segment lost 3 bases, leaving 6 bases of the junction unmatched. The CDR3 loop is CASSFWTSGGPHEQFF. The CDR3 DNA sequence: TGTGCCAGCAGTTTTTGGACTAGCGGGGGGCCCCATGAGCAGTTCTTC.

The gene calls are TRBV27 and TRBJ1-1; a possible D gene is TRBD1 (6 bases). Germline V CDR1 and CDR2: MNHEY, SMNVEV (reference sequence). The CDR3 extends over 16 amino acids. V dropped 0 bases and J dropped 1 base, with 12 bases sitting between them. The CDR3 DNA reads as TGTGCCAGCAGTTTATCGGGGGCGCGGAGGAACACTGAAGCTTTCTTT. Translated, it gives CASSLSGARRNTEAFF.

The chain employs TRBV2 and TRBJ1-4; 7 positions match TRBD1. The CDR3 contains 15 residues. V shed 6 bases and J 7 bases; nucleotides not matched to a gene: 11. Germline CDR1 SNHLY, CDR2 FYNNEI. This chain's CDR3 is CASRTKETGSEKLFF. CDR3 sequence (DNA): TGTGCCAGCAGGACGAAGGAGACAGGGAGTGAAAAACTGTTTTTT. Supplemented by reference TRBV2 and TRBJ1-4, the full variable domain reads EPEVTQTPSHQVTQMGQEVILRCVPISNHLYFYWYRQILGQKVEFLVSFYNNEISEKSEIFDDQFSVERPDGSNFTLKIRSTKLEDSAMYFCASRTKETGSEKLFFGSGTQLSVL.

The genes are TRBV2 and TRBJ1-3; 8 bases align to TRBD1. Germline trimming cut 11 bases from V and 1 base from J; bases unmatched to any gene: 7. There are 14 residues in the CDR3. Per the germline V gene, CDR1 is SNHLY and CDR2 is FYNNEI. CDR3 sequence reads: CAGQGEGSGNTIYF. Here the CDR3 DNA reads TGTGCCGGACAGGGAGAGGGTTCTGGAAACACCATATATTTT.